A selection of T cell receptor beta chains follows, all from one sample in a study of prognosis after radiotherapy for stage I lung cancer. TCRdb ran MiXCR on the multiplex PCR reads and lists one entry per CDR3 protein. The sample shows around 51,000 distinct CDR3 sequences, roughly 35% of them seen only once. Source: PBMCs, taken before or after stereotactic body radiation therapy (not recorded which). The receptors derive from a donor over 45 with non-small cell lung cancer. Both conserved end residues are part of each CDR3. D genes are given only for firm matches. Size is omitted from some rows. Given values are once, few, many or a class for expanded clones.

CDR3: CASSLYSDSYEQYF; DNA: TGTGCCAGCAGCTTATATTCGGACTCCTACGAGCAGTACTTC; J: TRBJ2-7; size: many; D: .; V: TRBV11-3
CDR3: CASSQGRAISYNSPLHF; DNA: TGCGCCAGCAGCCAAGGCCGGGCGATCTCCTATAATTCACCCCTCCACTTT; J: TRBJ1-6; size: .; D: .; V: TRBV4-1
CDR3: CASSQGMGNQPQHF; DNA: TGCGCCAGCAGCCAAGGTATGGGCAATCAGCCCCAGCATTTT; J: TRBJ1-5; size: many; D: .; V: TRBV4-1
CDR3: CASSILGTGELFF; DNA: TGTGCCAGTAGTATTTTAGGGACCGGGGAGCTGTTTTTT; J: TRBJ2-2; size: .; D: .; V: TRBV19
CDR3: CASSYTPSISGNTIYF; DNA: TGTGCCAGCAGTTACACCCCTTCCATCTCTGGAAACACCATATATTTT; J: TRBJ1-3; size: .; D: .; V: TRBV6-2/TRBV6-3
CDR3: CASRDRGDTGELFF; DNA: TGTGCCAGCAGGGACAGGGGTGACACCGGGGAGCTGTTTTTT; J: TRBJ2-2; size: many; D: TRBD1; V: TRBV2
CDR3: CASSYHSPGQGYEQYF; DNA: TGTGCCAGCAGTTACCACAGCCCGGGACAGGGTTACGAGCAGTACTTC; J: TRBJ2-7; size: .; D: TRBD1; V: TRBV6-5
CDR3: CSARGTGVNQPQHF; DNA: TGCAGTGCTAGAGGGACAGGCGTCAATCAGCCCCAGCATTTT; J: TRBJ1-5; size: many; D: TRBD1; V: TRBV20-1
CDR3: CASSPWTAGETQYF; DNA: TGTGCCAGCAGTCCCTGGACCGCGGGGGAGACCCAGTACTTC; J: TRBJ2-5; size: many; D: .; V: TRBV2
CDR3: CSGWSETHTEAFF; DNA: TGCAGCGGCTGGAGCGAGACTCACACTGAAGCTTTCTTT; J: TRBJ1-1; size: .; D: .; V: TRBV29-1
CDR3: CASSRTGTQETQYF; DNA: TGTGCCAGCAGCCGAACTGGGACGCAAGAGACCCAGTACTTC; J: TRBJ2-5; size: many; D: .; V: TRBV9
CDR3: CASSFDSGAGTGELFF; DNA: TGCGCCAGCAGCTTTGATAGCGGGGCTGGCACCGGGGAGCTGTTTTTT; J: TRBJ2-2; size: many; D: TRBD2; V: TRBV5-1
CDR3: CASMGDGGPSYEQYF; DNA: TGTGCCAGCATGGGAGACGGGGGGCCCAGCTACGAGCAGTACTTC; J: TRBJ2-7; size: many; D: .; V: TRBV6-1
CDR3: CASSPAPGTQGFF; DNA: TGTGCCAGCAGCCCAGCCCCGGGGACCCAGGGGTTCTTC; J: TRBJ2-1; size: many; D: .; V: TRBV7-2
CDR3: CATSDLRGSTGELFF; DNA: TGTGCCACCAGTGATTTGCGAGGTTCCACCGGGGAGCTGTTTTTT; J: TRBJ2-2; size: .; D: .; V: TRBV24-1
CDR3: CSGSQGAEKLFF; DNA: TGCAGTGGCTCTCAGGGGGCGGAAAAACTGTTTTTT; J: TRBJ1-4; size: .; D: TRBD1; V: TRBV20-1
CDR3: CSSSQGRLSWAEQFF; DNA: TGCTCCAGCAGCCAAGGTCGTCTTAGTTGGGCTGAGCAGTTCTTC; J: TRBJ2-1; size: .; D: .; V: TRBV4-1
CDR3: CASSYKSGIVGNTEAFF; DNA: TGTGCCAGCAGTTACAAGTCAGGGATCGTGGGGAACACTGAAGCTTTCTTT; J: TRBJ1-1; size: many; D: .; V: TRBV6-9
CDR3: CASSLFAGSRTGELFF; DNA: TGCGCCAGCAGCTTGTTTGCTGGTTCTAGGACCGGGGAGCTGTTTTTT; J: TRBJ2-2; size: .; D: .; V: TRBV5-1
CDR3: CSALGEATQYF; DNA: TGCAGTGCGCTCGGGGAGGCGACCCAGTACTTC; J: TRBJ2-5; size: .; D: .; V: TRBV20-1
CDR3: CASRKLDRGDNQPQHF; DNA: TGTGCCAGCAGGAAGTTGGACAGGGGGGACAATCAGCCCCAGCATTTT; J: TRBJ1-5; size: .; D: TRBD1; V: TRBV6-1
CDR3: CASSHGTPGELFF; DNA: TGTGCCAGCAGCCACGGGACTCCCGGGGAGCTGTTTTTT; J: TRBJ2-2; size: many; D: .; V: TRBV3-1
CDR3: CASSLAGRSEQYF; DNA: TGCGCCAGCAGCTTGGCCGGCAGGTCCGAGCAGTACTTC; J: TRBJ2-7; size: many; D: .; V: TRBV5-1
CDR3: CASSLDHPRTSGNTIYF; DNA: TGTGCCAGCAGCTTAGATCACCCCAGGACCTCCGGAAACACCATATATTTT; J: TRBJ1-3; size: many; D: .; V: TRBV7-8
CDR3: CAWTTKSGRRTGELFF; DNA: TGTGCCTGGACAACCAAATCAGGGAGGAGGACCGGGGAGCTGTTTTTT; J: TRBJ2-2; size: medium-sized; D: .; V: TRBV30
CDR3: CASSQQGSNYGYTF; DNA: TGTGCCAGCAGTCAACAGGGGTCCAACTATGGCTACACCTTC; J: TRBJ1-2; size: many; D: TRBD1; V: TRBV2
CDR3: CASSLAGTAVQQYFGPGTGELFF; DNA: .; J: TRBJ2-2; size: .; D: .; V: TRBV27
CDR3: CASSEGQLIQPQHF; DNA: TGTGCCAGTAGTGAGGGACAGCTTATTCAGCCCCAGCATTTT; J: TRBJ1-5; size: many; D: TRBD1; V: TRBV19
CDR3: CASSPPGHETQYF; DNA: TGTGCCAGCAGCCCGCCGGGGCACGAGACCCAGTACTTC; J: TRBJ2-5; size: many; D: .; V: TRBV27
CDR3: CASSLVGGPGDNEQFF; DNA: TGTGCCAGCAGCTTAGTGGGAGGGCCGGGAGACAATGAGCAGTTCTTC; J: TRBJ2-1; size: many; D: TRBD2; V: TRBV7-2
CDR3: CASSSGPGTSVNEQFF; DNA: TGTGCCAGCAGTTCAGGGCCCGGGACTAGTGTCAATGAGCAGTTCTTC; J: TRBJ2-1; size: many; D: TRBD2; V: TRBV27
CDR3: CASSTHRFIGRADEQYF; DNA: TGTGCCAGCAGCACCCATCGGTTTATCGGGAGGGCCGATGAGCAGTACTTC; J: TRBJ2-7; size: once; D: TRBD2; V: TRBV7-9
CDR3: CASSLATRGNYGYTF; DNA: TGCGCCAGCAGCCTGGCAACGAGGGGGAATTATGGCTACACCTTC; J: TRBJ1-2; size: .; D: .; V: TRBV4-1
CDR3: CSSIPTQSSYEQYF; DNA: TGTTCCAGCATACCGACCCAGAGCTCCTACGAGCAGTACTTC; J: TRBJ2-7; size: .; D: .; V: TRBV27
CDR3: CASSPRGWSSYEQYF; DNA: TGTGCCAGCAGTCCTCGCGGGTGGAGCTCCTACGAGCAGTACTTC; J: TRBJ2-7; size: many; D: .; V: TRBV12-3/TRBV12-4
CDR3: CASSFLGTTKEQYF; DNA: TGTGCCAGCAGTTTTCTCGGGACTACAAAGGAGCAGTACTTC; J: TRBJ2-7; size: many; D: TRBD2; V: TRBV28